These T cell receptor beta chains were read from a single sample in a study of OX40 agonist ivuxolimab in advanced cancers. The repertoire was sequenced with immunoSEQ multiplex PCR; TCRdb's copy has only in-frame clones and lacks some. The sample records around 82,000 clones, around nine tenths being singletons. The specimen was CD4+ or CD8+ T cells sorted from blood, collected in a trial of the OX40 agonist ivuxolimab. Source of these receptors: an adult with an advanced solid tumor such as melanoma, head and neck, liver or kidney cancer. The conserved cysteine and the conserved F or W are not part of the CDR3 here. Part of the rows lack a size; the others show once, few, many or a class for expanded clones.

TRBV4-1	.	ASSQDRGPFTIY
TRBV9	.	ASSSTGADYEQY
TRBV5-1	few	ASSLEGQLNQPQH
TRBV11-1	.	ASSLETGPYEQY
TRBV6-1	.	ASTICQPQH
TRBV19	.	ASSIGANNEQF
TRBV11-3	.	ASSLQGDRGELF
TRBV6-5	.	ASSQQGTGVSPLH
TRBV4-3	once	ASSQDFGERGAASPDTQY
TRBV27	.	ASSGTGDNEQY
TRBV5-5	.	ASSPAERGYT
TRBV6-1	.	ASSEGWGGRPNEQF
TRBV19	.	ATAPTATYGYT
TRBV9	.	ASSVEPKGDTGELF
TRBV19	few	ASSKEYYGNQPQH
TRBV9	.	ASSDPGVRSGNTIY
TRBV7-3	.	ASSPSRQGSDTEAF
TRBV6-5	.	ASSRPGLYTGELF
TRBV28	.	ASIQMGGGANYGYT
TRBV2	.	ASGGDQETQY
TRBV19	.	ASSSISGVADEQY
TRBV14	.	ASSRKIGQAQGETQY
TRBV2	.	ASAGNSGANVLT
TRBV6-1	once	ASSGLDRNNEKLF
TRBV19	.	ASSIGDRGYTDTQY
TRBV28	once	ASGLGDTEAF
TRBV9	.	ASSVEGTGKAF
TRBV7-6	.	ASTSTSGETQY
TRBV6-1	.	ASSLNGNTIY
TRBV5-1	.	ASSSQNALEKLF
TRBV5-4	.	ASSLETNTEAF
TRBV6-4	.	ASSEGQGDNEQF
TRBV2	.	ASSPVRNEQF
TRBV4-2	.	ASSQVGGADTQY
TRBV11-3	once	ASSSGRTGTDTQY
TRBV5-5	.	ASSLGYLSYEQY
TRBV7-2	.	ASRAAPTALEQY
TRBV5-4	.	ASSLGQHGGPENTEAF
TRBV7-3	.	ASSPSAVGGVGQF
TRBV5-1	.	ASSGILGGYT
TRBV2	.	ASRIDRVQPQH
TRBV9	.	ASSPSGDLGREQF
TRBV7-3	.	ASTETPAHNEQF
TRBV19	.	ASGLGRGGEQF
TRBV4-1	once	ASSQEKGSLQGSYEQY
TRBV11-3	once	ASSSDGQNTEAF